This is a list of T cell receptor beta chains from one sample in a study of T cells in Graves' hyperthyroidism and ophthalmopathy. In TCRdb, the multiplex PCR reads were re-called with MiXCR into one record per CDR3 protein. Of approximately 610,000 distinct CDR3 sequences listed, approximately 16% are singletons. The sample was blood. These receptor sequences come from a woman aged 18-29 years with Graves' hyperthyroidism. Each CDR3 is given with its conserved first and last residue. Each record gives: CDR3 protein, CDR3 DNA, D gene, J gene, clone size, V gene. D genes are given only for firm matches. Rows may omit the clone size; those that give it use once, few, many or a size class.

CDR3aa: CASSRPGQPNEKLFF
CDR3nt: TGTGCCAGCAGTCGACCGGGACAGCCTAATGAAAAACTGTTTTTT
d_gene: TRBD1
j_gene: TRBJ1-4
abundance: many
v_gene: TRBV2

CDR3aa: CSARDVASQYNEQFF
CDR3nt: TGCAGTGCTAGAGATGTGGCTAGCCAGTACAATGAGCAGTTCTTC
d_gene: NA
j_gene: TRBJ2-1
abundance: many
v_gene: TRBV20-1

CDR3aa: CASSLASLNEQFF
CDR3nt: TGTGCCAGCAGCTTAGCGTCCTTAAATGAGCAGTTCTTC
d_gene: NA
j_gene: TRBJ2-1
abundance: many
v_gene: TRBV7-2

CDR3aa: CSASILATDTQYF
CDR3nt: TGCAGTGCTAGTATCCTGGCCACAGATACGCAGTATTTT
d_gene: NA
j_gene: TRBJ2-3
abundance: NA
v_gene: TRBV20-1

CDR3aa: CASSFAGGSEQYF
CDR3nt: TGTGCCAGCAGCTTTGCAGGGGGATCCGAGCAGTACTTC
d_gene: TRBD1
j_gene: TRBJ2-7
abundance: NA
v_gene: TRBV5-5

CDR3aa: CSGDQYNEQFF
CDR3nt: TGCAGTGGGGACCAGTACAATGAGCAGTTCTTC
d_gene: NA
j_gene: TRBJ2-1
abundance: NA
v_gene: TRBV20-1

CDR3aa: CASSQAVGNYGYTF
CDR3nt: TGTGCCAGCAGCCAAGCAGTCGGAAACTATGGCTACACCTTC
d_gene: NA
j_gene: TRBJ1-2
abundance: few
v_gene: TRBV7-9

CDR3aa: CASSNILGRGRDYGYTF
CDR3nt: TGTGCCAGCAGCAATATATTAGGCAGGGGGCGAGACTATGGCTACACCTTC
d_gene: TRBD1
j_gene: TRBJ1-2
abundance: few
v_gene: TRBV11-2

CDR3aa: CASLGGGRADTQYF
CDR3nt: TGTGCCAGCCTGGGGGGCGGGAGGGCAGATACGCAGTATTTT
d_gene: TRBD2
j_gene: TRBJ2-3
abundance: few
v_gene: TRBV28

CDR3aa: CASSLGQPPSYSPLHF
CDR3nt: TGTGCCAGCAGTTTAGGCCAGCCTCCTTCTTATTCACCCCTCCACTTT
d_gene: NA
j_gene: TRBJ1-6
abundance: few
v_gene: TRBV27

CDR3aa: CASIGTSGRNEQFF
CDR3nt: TGTGCCAGCATCGGGACTAGCGGAAGAAATGAGCAGTTCTTC
d_gene: TRBD2
j_gene: TRBJ2-1
abundance: NA
v_gene: TRBV2

CDR3aa: CSARRNQGFNQPQHF
CDR3nt: TGCAGTGCTAGACGAAACCAGGGATTTAATCAGCCCCAGCATTTT
d_gene: NA
j_gene: TRBJ1-5
abundance: few
v_gene: TRBV20-1

CDR3aa: CASRSRGPVVDEQFF
CDR3nt: TGTGCCAGCAGATCACGGGGCCCCGTGGTGGATGAGCAGTTCTTC
d_gene: NA
j_gene: TRBJ2-1
abundance: few
v_gene: TRBV6-1

CDR3aa: CASRRQGWAYGYTF
CDR3nt: TGTGCCAGCCGGCGACAGGGATGGGCCTATGGCTACACCTTC
d_gene: TRBD1
j_gene: TRBJ1-2
abundance: few
v_gene: TRBV6-4

CDR3aa: CSASPTGLANTGELFF
CDR3nt: TGCAGTGCTAGTCCAACAGGGCTCGCGAACACCGGGGAGCTGTTTTTT
d_gene: NA
j_gene: TRBJ2-2
abundance: few
v_gene: TRBV20-1

CDR3aa: CASSWARFAYEQYF
CDR3nt: TGTGCCAGCAGTTGGGCCAGATTCGCCTACGAGCAGTACTTC
d_gene: NA
j_gene: TRBJ2-7
abundance: many
v_gene: TRBV12-3/TRBV12-4

CDR3aa: CSASKQGQGQETQYF
CDR3nt: TGCAGTGCTAGTAAACAAGGACAGGGCCAAGAGACCCAGTACTTC
d_gene: TRBD1
j_gene: TRBJ2-5
abundance: few
v_gene: TRBV20-1

CDR3aa: CASTLAGFGQPQHF
CDR3nt: TGTGCCAGCACTCTTGCAGGGTTTGGGCAGCCCCAGCATTTT
d_gene: NA
j_gene: TRBJ1-5
abundance: NA
v_gene: TRBV7-2

CDR3aa: CSAQLNSNQPQHF
CDR3nt: TGCAGCGCCCAGCTGAATAGCAATCAGCCCCAGCATTTT
d_gene: NA
j_gene: TRBJ1-5
abundance: many
v_gene: TRBV29-1

CDR3aa: CASSRGYTIYF
CDR3nt: TGTGCCAGCAGCAGGGGGTACACCATATATTTT
d_gene: TRBD1
j_gene: TRBJ1-3
abundance: NA
v_gene: TRBV12-3/TRBV12-4

CDR3aa: CASSLGSGADIQYF
CDR3nt: TGTGCCAGCAGCTTAGGGTCGGGAGCGGACATTCAGTACTTC
d_gene: NA
j_gene: TRBJ2-4
abundance: NA
v_gene: TRBV7-2

CDR3aa: CASTARDRELFF
CDR3nt: TGTGCCAGTACTGCCCGGGACCGTGAGCTGTTTTTT
d_gene: NA
j_gene: TRBJ2-2
abundance: few
v_gene: TRBV19

CDR3aa: CASSALGTGNQPQHF
CDR3nt: TGTGCCAGCAGCGCCTTGGGGACGGGAAATCAGCCCCAGCATTTT
d_gene: NA
j_gene: TRBJ1-5
abundance: few
v_gene: TRBV7-2

CDR3aa: CASSYRFQREAYEQYF
CDR3nt: TGTGCCAGCAGTTACCGTTTTCAGCGGGAGGCCTACGAGCAGTACTTC
d_gene: TRBD2
j_gene: TRBJ2-7
abundance: few
v_gene: TRBV6-7

CDR3aa: CASSYWDRGYGYTF
CDR3nt: TGTGCCAGCAGTTATTGGGACAGGGGCTATGGCTACACCTTC
d_gene: TRBD1
j_gene: TRBJ1-2
abundance: many
v_gene: TRBV6-1

CDR3aa: CASGSVGGGETDTQYF
CDR3nt: TGTGCCAGCGGCTCGGTGGGCGGGGGAGAGACAGATACGCAGTATTTT
d_gene: TRBD2
j_gene: TRBJ2-3
abundance: NA
v_gene: TRBV13